These 5 T cell receptor beta chains share one sample of origin, sequenced in a study of a mutant IDH1 vaccine in newly diagnosed glioma. TCRdb's table, derived via immunoSEQ multiplex PCR, lists solely in-frame clones and lacks some. This sample has fewer than 45,000 clones; 91% occur once, and the top ten carry roughly 3.9%. Regarding time point: week 23, last vaccination. In every dose of vaccine, 300 ug of mutant IDH1 20-mer peptide was given alongside topical imiquimod. These TCRs' antigens remain unknown. Source: PBMCs, taken from a glioma patient whose treatment included an IDH1 peptide vaccine. The source of these receptors is a man aged 50 or older with glioma.

CDR3 DNA: TGTGCCAGCAGCCTGGACAGGGTTAATTGGCAGCCCCAGCATTTT. Amino acid sequence: CASSLDRVNWQPQHF. The rearrangement joins TRBV7-2 to TRBJ1-5; 8 nucleotides align to TRBD1. This CDR3 comprises 15 residues. The V and J ends lost 5 bases and 7 bases, in that order; junction bases with no gene match: 10. Germline CDR1 reads SGHTA; CDR2 reads FQGNSA. Full variable domain (remainder filled in from reference TRBV7-2 and TRBJ1-5): GAGVSQSPSNKVTEKGKDVELRCDPISGHTALYWYRQSLGQGLEFLIYFQGNSAPDKSGLPSDRFSAERTGGSVSTLTIQRTQQEDSAVYLCASSLDRVNWQPQHFGDGTRLSIL.

The rearrangement uses TRBV19 and TRBJ2-7, with TRBD1 identical over 7 bases. With 5 bases clipped from V and 0 bases from J, the junction kept 7 bases outside the gene matches. Germline V gene data show CDR1 as LNHDA and CDR2 as SQIVND (reference sequence). The CDR3 is 15 residues long. CDR3 nucleotide sequence: TGTGCCAGTAGTCCCATGACAGGGAACTCCTACGAGCAGTACTTC. Translation: CASSPMTGNSYEQYF.

V usage is TRBV2 and J usage is TRBJ2-5; 7 bases fit TRBD2. CDR1 SNHLY and CDR2 FYNNEI come from the germline V gene. The V segment lost 1 base and the J segment 1 base; nucleotides outside the gene matches: 6. This CDR3 comprises 16 residues. CDR3 region: CASSEVGGAGQETQYF. The CDR3 nucleotides are TGTGCCAGCAGTGAAGTGGGAGGGGCAGGCCAAGAGACCCAGTACTTC.

The chain recombines TRBV9 with TRBJ1-6; TRBD1 agrees at 7 bases. V lost 0 bases to trimming and J lost 6 bases; unmatched junction nucleotides: 3. The germline V gene has CDR1 SGDLS and CDR2 YYNGEE. This CDR3 comprises 15 residues. The CDR3 DNA follows: TGTGCCAGCAGCGTAGGGCCAGGGGGTAATTCACCCCTCCACTTT. Translation gives CASSVGPGGNSPLHF.

J is TRBJ2-5 and V is TRBV9, with TRBD2 matching 12 bases. Germline assignment: CDR1 SGDLS and CDR2 YYNGEE. The ends lost 0 bases at V and 5 bases at J; junction bases unmatched: 8. The CDR3 is 17 amino acids. CDR3 nucleotide sequence: TGTGCCAGCAGCGTAGGACTAGCGGGGGCAAACCCTGAGACCCAGTACTTC. Translated, it gives CASSVGLAGANPETQYF. The full variable domain, rest sourced from reference TRBV9 and TRBJ2-5, is DSGVTQTPKHLITATGQRVTLRCSPRSGDLSVYWYQQSLDQGLQFLIQYYNGEERAKGNILERFSAQQFPDLHSELNLSSLELGDSALYFCASSVGLAGANPETQYFGPGTRLLVL.